Reported below is one T cell receptor beta chain. Method: immunoSEQ multiplex PCR; TCRdb's copy keeps in-frame clones and lacks some. The sample yields 100,000 to 150,000 clones, approximately 93% seen once. Unmatched junction bases numbered 7, after V lost 5 bases and J lost 4 bases. The CDR3 totals 14 residues. Germline-derived CDR1 and CDR2 are ENHRY and SYGVKD. The data originate from a study of T cell changes during pregnancy in multiple sclerosis. The receptor comes from a female donor with multiple sclerosis, enrolled in a pregnancy study. The sample in question was peripheral blood, obtained before pregnancy. The V gene is TRBV10-3, the J gene TRBJ2-5, with TRBD1 matching over 7 bases. CDR3 loop: CAISQGTDGETQYF. The CDR3 DNA reads as TGTGCCATCAGTCAAGGGACAGATGGAGAGACCCAGTACTTC.